This T cell receptor (beta chain) was sequenced for a study of shared clonotypes between healthy human individuals. The authors ran the assay at deep level. Each cell subset's genomic DNA was divided evenly among several immunoSEQ plates. The repertoire was sequenced with immunoSEQ multiplex PCR; TCRdb's copy has only in-frame clones and lacks some. The profile covers 2.5 million or so clones, with 90% to 95% appearing a single time and over 0.12% taken by the ten largest. Partitioning of CD4+ cells yielded a CD45RA+ naive subset and a CD45RA-negative memory subset. The germline gives CDR1 SGHKS, CDR2 YYEKEE (reference sequence). V was pared by 0 bases and J by 2 bases, with 12 bases between. This CDR3 region has 15 residues. Overall study findings and caveats: The naive CD4 repertoires of several donors were compared, and 5% to 6.5% of clonotypes were shared.

For this clone: The antigen remains undetermined.

This sequence was found in a man younger than 30 in good health. The sample was naive CD4+ T cells sorted from blood. The subset is: CD45RA+ positively selected. The chain combines TRBV5-5 with TRBJ2-7; possible D gene TRBD1, 5 bases. DNA of the CDR3: TGTGCCAGCAGCTTGGAAGGGGTTCCTACCTACGAGCAGTACTTC. Protein sequence: CASSLEGVPTYEQYF.